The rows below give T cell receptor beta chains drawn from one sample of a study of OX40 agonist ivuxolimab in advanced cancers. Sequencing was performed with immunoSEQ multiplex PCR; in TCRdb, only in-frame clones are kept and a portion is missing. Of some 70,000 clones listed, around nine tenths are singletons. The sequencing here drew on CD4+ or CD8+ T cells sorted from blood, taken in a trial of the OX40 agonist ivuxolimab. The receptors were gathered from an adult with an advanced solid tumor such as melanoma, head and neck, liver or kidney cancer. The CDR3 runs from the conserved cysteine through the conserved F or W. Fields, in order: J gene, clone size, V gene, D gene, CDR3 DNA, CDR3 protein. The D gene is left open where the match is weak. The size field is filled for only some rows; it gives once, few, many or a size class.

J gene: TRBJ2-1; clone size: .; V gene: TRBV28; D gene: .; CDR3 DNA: TGTGCCAGCAGCCTCCGGGGTCAAGGGCAGTTCTTC; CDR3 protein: CASSLRGQGQFF
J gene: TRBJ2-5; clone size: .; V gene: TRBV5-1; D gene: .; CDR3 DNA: TGCGCCAGCAGCTTGGCCAGGGAGACCCAGTACTTC; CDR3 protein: CASSLARETQYF
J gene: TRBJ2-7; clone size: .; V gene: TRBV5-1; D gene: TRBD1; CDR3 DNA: TGCGCCAGCAGCGCGGGACAGGTTGGCTACTACGAGCAGTACTTC; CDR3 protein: CASSAGQVGYYEQYF
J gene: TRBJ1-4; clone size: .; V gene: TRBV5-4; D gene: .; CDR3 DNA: TGTGCCAGCAGCTTTTTGCGCGGTGAAAATGAAAAACTGTTTTTT; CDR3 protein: CASSFLRGENEKLFF
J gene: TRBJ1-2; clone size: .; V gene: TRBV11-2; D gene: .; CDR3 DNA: TGTGCCAGCAGCCCACAGTCCCGGGTTGGCTACACCTTC; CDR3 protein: CASSPQSRVGYTF
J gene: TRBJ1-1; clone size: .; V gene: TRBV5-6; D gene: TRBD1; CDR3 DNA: TGTGCCAGCAGCCGACTGGACAGGGAGAACACTGAAGCTTTCTTT; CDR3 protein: CASSRLDRENTEAFF
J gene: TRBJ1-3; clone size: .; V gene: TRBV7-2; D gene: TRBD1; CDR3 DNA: TGTGCCAGCAGCCCCCGACAGGGGCCCTCTGGAAACACCATATATTTT; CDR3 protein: CASSPRQGPSGNTIYF
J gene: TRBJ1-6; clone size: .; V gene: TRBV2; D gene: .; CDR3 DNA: TGTGCCAGCAGTACAGAGACCTATAATTCACCCCTCCACTTT; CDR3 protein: CASSTETYNSPLHF
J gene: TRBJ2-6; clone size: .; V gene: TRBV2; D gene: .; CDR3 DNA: TGTGCCAGTTTTGGACTCGGGGGAACCTCTGGGGCCAACGTCCTGACTTTC; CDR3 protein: CASFGLGGTSGANVLTF
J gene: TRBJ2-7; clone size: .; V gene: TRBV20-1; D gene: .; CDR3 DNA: TGCAGTGCAACCCAGGGGAACGAGCAGTACTTC; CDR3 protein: CSATQGNEQYF
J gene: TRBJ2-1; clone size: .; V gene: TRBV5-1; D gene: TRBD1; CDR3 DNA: TGCGCCAGCAGCTTGGGTGCTACGACAGGGGGCCCTGAGCAGTTCTTC; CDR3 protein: CASSLGATTGGPEQFF
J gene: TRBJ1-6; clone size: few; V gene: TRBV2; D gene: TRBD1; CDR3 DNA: TGTGCCAGCAGTCCAGGGACAGCCTATAATTCACCCCTCCACTTT; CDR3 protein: CASSPGTAYNSPLHF
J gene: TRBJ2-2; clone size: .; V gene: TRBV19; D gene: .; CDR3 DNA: TGTGCCAGTAGTACCCCACGGACCGGGGCCTTTCTCGGGGAGCTGTTTTTT; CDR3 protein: CASSTPRTGAFLGELFF
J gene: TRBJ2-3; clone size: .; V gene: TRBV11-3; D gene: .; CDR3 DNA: TGTGCCAGCAGCTTAGATCGGGGAGATACGCAGTATTTT; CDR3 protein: CASSLDRGDTQYF
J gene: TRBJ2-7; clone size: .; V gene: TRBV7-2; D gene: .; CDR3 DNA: TGTGCCAGCAGCTTACAGGAGCTAAGATACGAGCAGTACTTC; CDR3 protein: CASSLQELRYEQYF
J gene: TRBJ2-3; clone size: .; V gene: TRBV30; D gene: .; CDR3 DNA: TGTGCCTGGAGTGTAGGGGCAGATACGCAGTATTTT; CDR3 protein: CAWSVGADTQYF
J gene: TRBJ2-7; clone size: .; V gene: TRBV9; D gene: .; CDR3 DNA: TGTGCCAGCAGCGTAGACGTAGACACCGAGCAGTACTTC; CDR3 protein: CASSVDVDTEQYF
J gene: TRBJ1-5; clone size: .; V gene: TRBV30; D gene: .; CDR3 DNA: TGTGCCTGGAGTTCCGGGGCAGGTCAGCCCCAGCATTTT; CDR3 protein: CAWSSGAGQPQHF
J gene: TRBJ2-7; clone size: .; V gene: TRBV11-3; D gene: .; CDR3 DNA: TGTGCCAGCAGCGTAGGCGGGGCTCGGGGGGAGCAGTACTTC; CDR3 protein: CASSVGGARGEQYF
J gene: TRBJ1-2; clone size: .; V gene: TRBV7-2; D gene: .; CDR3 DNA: TGTGCCAGCAGCTCCAGGACGGCTGGCTACACCTTC; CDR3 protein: CASSSRTAGYTF
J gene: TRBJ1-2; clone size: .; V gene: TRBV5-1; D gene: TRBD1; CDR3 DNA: TGCGCCAGCAGCCAAGGACAGGGAGGGTATGGCTACACCTTC; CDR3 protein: CASSQGQGGYGYTF
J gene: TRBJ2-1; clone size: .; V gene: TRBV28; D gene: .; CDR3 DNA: TGTGCCAGCAGGCCGGGTCGTTGGGGGGAGCAGTTCTTC; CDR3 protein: CASRPGRWGEQFF
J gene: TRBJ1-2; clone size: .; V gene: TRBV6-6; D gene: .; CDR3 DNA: TGTGCCAGCAGTCCCCCGCGGGAGAGTGGCTACACCTTC; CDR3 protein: CASSPPRESGYTF